This TCR beta chain comes out of a study of blood T cell repertoires in COVID-19. About the study: Sites across the United States, Italy and Spain contributed samples from acute and convalescent COVID-19. Sources were T cells, B-cell-depleted T cells, or PBMCs; the material itself was cDNA or gDNA.

Original handling: Estimated nucleated cell counts came from reference gene primer amplification. Produced via immunoSEQ multiplex PCR; TCRdb's table is partial and in-frame only. That table gives V, J and clone size, and the DNA gave D and trimming. The sample shows about 160,000 clones, around 84% of them seen only once. This CDR3 contains 16 residues. Germline-derived CDR1 and CDR2 are MDHEN and SYDVKM. Losses at the gene ends were 5 bases for V and 4 bases for J; bases not matched to a gene: 7. This receptor was identified in a woman aged 80 or over with acute or convalescent COVID-19. The V call is TRBV28, the J call TRBJ2-3, with TRBD2 identical over 12 bases. Sequenced sample: peripheral blood. CDR3 DNA: TGTGCCAGCAGTCCTCCGGGACTAGCGGGTGCAGATACGCAGTATTTT. Protein product: CASSPPGLAGADTQYF.